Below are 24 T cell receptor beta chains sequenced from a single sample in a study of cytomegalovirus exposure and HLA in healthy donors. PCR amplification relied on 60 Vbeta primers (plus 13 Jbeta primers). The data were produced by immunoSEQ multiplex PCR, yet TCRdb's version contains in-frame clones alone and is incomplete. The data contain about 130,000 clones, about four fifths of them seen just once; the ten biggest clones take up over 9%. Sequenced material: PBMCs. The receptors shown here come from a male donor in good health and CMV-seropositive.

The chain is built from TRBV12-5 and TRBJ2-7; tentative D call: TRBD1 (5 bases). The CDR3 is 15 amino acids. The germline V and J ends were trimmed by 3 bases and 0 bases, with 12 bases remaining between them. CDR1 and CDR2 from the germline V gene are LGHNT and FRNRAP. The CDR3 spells CASGFVQEPSYEQYF. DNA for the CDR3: TGTGCTAGTGGTTTCGTACAGGAACCCTCCTACGAGCAGTACTTC.

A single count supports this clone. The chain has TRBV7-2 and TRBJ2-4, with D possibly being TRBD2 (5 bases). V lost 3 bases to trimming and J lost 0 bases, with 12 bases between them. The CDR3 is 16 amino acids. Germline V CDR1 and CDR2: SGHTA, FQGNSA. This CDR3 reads CASSFWRSLAKNIQYF. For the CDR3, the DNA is TGTGCCAGCAGCTTCTGGAGGAGCCTAGCCAAAAACATTCAGTACTTC.

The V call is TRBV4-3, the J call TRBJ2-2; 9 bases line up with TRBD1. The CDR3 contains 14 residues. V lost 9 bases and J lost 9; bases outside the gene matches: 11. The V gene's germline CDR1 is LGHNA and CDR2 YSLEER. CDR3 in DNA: TGCGCCAGTGGGACCGGGACAGGGACTAGGGAGCTGTTTTTT. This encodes CASGTGTGTRELFF.

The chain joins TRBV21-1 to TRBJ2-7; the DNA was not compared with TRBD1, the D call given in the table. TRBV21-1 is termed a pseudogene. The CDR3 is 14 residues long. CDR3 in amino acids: CASSNQDKTYEQYF. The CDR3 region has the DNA TGTGCCAGCAGCAATCAGGACAAAACCTACGAGCAGTACTTC.

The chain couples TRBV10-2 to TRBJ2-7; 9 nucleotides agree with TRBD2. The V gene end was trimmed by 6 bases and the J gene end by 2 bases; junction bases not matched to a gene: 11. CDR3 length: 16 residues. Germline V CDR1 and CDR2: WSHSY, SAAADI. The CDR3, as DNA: TGCGCCAGCAGAGGAGCTTCTAGCGGGAAGACCTACGAGCAGTACTTC. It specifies CASRGASSGKTYEQYF.

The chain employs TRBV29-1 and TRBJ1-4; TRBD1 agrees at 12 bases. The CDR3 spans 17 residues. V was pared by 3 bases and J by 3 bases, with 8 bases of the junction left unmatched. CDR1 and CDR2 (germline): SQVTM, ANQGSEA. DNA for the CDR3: TGCAGCGTTGAGGGGGGACAGGGGGCGGAGGCTAATGAAAAACTGTTTTTT. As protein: CSVEGGQGAEANEKLFF.

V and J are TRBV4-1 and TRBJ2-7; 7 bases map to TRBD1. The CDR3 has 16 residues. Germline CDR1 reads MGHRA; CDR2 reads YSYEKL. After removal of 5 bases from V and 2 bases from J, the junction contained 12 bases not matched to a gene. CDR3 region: CASSYGGQDSAYEQYF. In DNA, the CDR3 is TGCGCCAGCAGCTATGGTGGACAGGATAGCGCCTACGAGCAGTACTTC.

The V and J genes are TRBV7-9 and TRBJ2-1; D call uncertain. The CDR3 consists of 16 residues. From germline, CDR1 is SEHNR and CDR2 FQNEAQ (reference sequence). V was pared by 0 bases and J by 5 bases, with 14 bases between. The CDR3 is CASSLARHDINNEQFF. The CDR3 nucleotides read TGTGCCAGCAGCTTAGCAAGACATGACATTAACAATGAGCAGTTCTTC.

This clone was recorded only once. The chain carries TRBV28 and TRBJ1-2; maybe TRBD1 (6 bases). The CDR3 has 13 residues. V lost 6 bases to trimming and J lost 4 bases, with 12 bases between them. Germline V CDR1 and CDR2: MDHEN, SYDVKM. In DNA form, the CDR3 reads TGTGCCAGCAGCCGGACAGATATCTATGGCTACACCTTC. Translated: CASSRTDIYGYTF.

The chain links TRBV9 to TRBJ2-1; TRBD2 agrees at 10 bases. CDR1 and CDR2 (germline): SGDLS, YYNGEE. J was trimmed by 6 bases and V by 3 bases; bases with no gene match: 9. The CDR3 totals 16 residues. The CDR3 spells CASSAQLAGRSNEQFF. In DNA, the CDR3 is TGTGCCAGCAGCGCACAACTAGCGGGAAGGAGCAATGAGCAGTTCTTC.

CDR3 amino acids: CASSHLTGDNEQFF. For the CDR3, the DNA is TGCGCCAGCAGCCATCTGACAGGGGACAATGAGCAGTTCTTC. V is TRBV4-3 and J is TRBJ2-1; 8 nucleotides agree with TRBD1. V lost 3 bases to trimming and J lost 5 bases; unmatched junction nucleotides: 3. Germline-derived CDR1 and CDR2 are LGHNA and YSLEER. The CDR3 extends over 14 amino acids.

This CDR3 reads CASSQGPLETQYF. In nucleotides, the CDR3 is TGCGCCAGCAGCCAAGGGCCATTGGAGACCCAGTACTTC. V is TRBV4-3 and J is TRBJ2-5; no definite D call. Germline lookup yields CDR1 LGHNA and CDR2 YSLEER. The CDR3 spans 13 residues. V was cut by 1 base and J by 5 bases, with 8 bases left in between.

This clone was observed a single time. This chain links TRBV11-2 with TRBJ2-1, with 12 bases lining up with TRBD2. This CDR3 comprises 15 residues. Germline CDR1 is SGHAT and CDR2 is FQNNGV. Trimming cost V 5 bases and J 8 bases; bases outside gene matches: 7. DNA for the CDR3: TGTGCCAGCAGCAGACTAGCGGGAGTAGGCTATGAGCAGTTCTTC. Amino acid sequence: CASSRLAGVGYEQFF.

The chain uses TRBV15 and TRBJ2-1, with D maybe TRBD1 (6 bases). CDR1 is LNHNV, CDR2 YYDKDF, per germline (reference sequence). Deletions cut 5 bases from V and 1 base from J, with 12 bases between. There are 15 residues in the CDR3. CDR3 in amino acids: CATSATGMSYNEQFF. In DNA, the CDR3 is TGTGCCACCAGCGCGACAGGAATGTCCTACAATGAGCAGTTCTTC.

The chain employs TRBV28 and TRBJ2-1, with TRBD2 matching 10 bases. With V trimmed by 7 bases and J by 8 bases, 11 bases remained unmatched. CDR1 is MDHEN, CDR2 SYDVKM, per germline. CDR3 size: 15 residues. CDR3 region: CASTASGSRYDEQFF. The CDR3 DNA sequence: TGTGCCAGCACGGCTAGCGGGAGCCGATACGATGAGCAGTTCTTC. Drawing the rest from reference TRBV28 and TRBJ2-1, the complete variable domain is DVKVTQSSRYLVKRTGEKVFLECVQDMDHENMFWYRQDPGLGLRLIYFSYDVKMKEKGDIPEGYSVSREKKERFSLILESASTNQTSMYLCASTASGSRYDEQFFGPGTRLTVL.

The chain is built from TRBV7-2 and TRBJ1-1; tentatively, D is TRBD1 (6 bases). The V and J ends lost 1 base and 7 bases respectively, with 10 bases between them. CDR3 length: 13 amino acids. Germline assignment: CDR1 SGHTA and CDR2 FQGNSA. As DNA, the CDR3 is TGTGCCAGCAGCTTAGGGACAGCCCGTGAAGCTTTCTTT. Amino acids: CASSLGTAREAFF.

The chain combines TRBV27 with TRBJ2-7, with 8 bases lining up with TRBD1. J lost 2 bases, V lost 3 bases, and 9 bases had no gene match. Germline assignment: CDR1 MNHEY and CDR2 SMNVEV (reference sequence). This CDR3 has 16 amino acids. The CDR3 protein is CASSFRTGGEAYEQYF. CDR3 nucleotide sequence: TGTGCCAGCAGTTTCCGAACAGGGGGTGAAGCCTACGAGCAGTACTTC.

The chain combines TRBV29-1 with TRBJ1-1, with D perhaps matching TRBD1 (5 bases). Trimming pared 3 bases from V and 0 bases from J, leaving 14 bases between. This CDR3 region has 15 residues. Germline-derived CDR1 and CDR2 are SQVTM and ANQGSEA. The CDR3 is CSVEGFAGMNTEAFF. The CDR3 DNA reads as TGCAGCGTTGAGGGGTTTGCAGGGATGAACACTGAAGCTTTCTTT. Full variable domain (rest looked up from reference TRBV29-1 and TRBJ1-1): SAVISQKPSRDICQRGTSLTIQCQVDSQVTMMFWYRQQPGQSLTLIATANQGSEATYESGFVIDKFPISRPNLTFSTLTVSNMSPEDSSIYLCSVEGFAGMNTEAFFGQGTRLTVV.

CDR3 nucleotides: TGTGCCAGCAGCTTAATAGGGGTGGACGAGCAGTACTTC. The encoded protein is CASSLIGVDEQYF. The V call is TRBV13, the J call TRBJ2-7; D might be TRBD1 (5 bases). The CDR3 has 13 amino acids. Trimming shortened V by 2 bases and J by 5 bases, and 10 bases separated the two germline ends. Germline V gene sequence: CDR1 PRHDT, CDR2 FYEKMQ (reference sequence).

The CDR3 region is CASSRTGGYGYTF. The CDR3 DNA reads as TGTGCCAGCAGTCGGACAGGGGGCTATGGCTACACCTTC. The chain is built from TRBV6-5 and TRBJ1-2, with 10 bases matching TRBD1. This CDR3 region has 13 residues. Germline values: CDR1 MNHEY, CDR2 SVGAGI. Unmatched junction bases numbered 1, after V lost 5 bases and J lost 4 bases.

The CDR3 coding sequence is TGTGCCAGCATTCCGACAGGGGAACCCTACGAGCAGTACTTC. Its protein is CASIPTGEPYEQYF. The V and J genes are TRBV28 and TRBJ2-7; the match to TRBD1 covers 8 bases. The CDR3 runs 14 residues. The ends lost 7 bases at V and 2 bases at J; junction bases unmatched: 7. Germline CDR1 and CDR2: MDHEN and SYDVKM.

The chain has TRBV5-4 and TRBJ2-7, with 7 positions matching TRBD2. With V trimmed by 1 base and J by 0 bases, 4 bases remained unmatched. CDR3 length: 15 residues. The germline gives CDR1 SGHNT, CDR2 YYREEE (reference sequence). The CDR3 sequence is CASSLRGRDSYEQYF. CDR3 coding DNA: TGTGCCAGCAGCTTGAGAGGGAGGGACTCCTACGAGCAGTACTTC.

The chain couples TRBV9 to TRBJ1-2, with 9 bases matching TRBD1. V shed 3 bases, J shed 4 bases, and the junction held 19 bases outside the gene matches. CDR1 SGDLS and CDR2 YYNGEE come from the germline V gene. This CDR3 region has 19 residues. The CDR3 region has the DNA TGTGCCAGCAGCGAGTTCGTAGGGGGACCCGGGACAGGGACCTATGGCTACACCTTC. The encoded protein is CASSEFVGGPGTGTYGYTF.

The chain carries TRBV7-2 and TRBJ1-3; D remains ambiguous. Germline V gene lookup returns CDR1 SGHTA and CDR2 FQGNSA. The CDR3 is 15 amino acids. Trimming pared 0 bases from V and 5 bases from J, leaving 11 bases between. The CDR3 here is CASSLARVGRNTIYF. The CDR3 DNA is TGTGCCAGCAGCTTAGCGCGCGTCGGGAGAAACACCATATATTTT.